This T cell receptor (beta chain) was sequenced for a study of tumor-infiltrating lymphocytes in localized non-small cell lung cancer. Overall study: Some samples were collected after neoadjuvant chemotherapy; smokers, never-smokers and several histologies were included.

On this clone: The antigen remains undetermined.

The protocol was immunoSEQ multiplex PCR, while the TCRdb copy is restricted to in-frame clones and leaves out a portion. The sample holds about 12,000 clones; 65% to 85% are singletons and the top ten take over 10%. Findings and caveats of the study: Technical variation could not be separated from intratumor heterogeneity here. Not all patients were TCR sequenced, owing to tissue quantity.

V dropped 5 bases and J dropped 0 bases, with 2 bases sitting between them. The CDR3 totals 12 residues. Germline assignment: CDR1 SGHNT and CDR2 YYREEE (reference sequence). The specimen sequenced was lung tumor tissue. The gene calls are TRBV5-4 and TRBJ2-2; unclear D gene. The origin of this receptor is a human donor with non-small cell lung cancer. CDR3 residues: CASSSNTGELFF. DNA of the CDR3: TGTGCCAGCAGTTCGAACACCGGGGAGCTGTTTTTT.